Listed below are T cell receptor beta chains from one sample, sequenced in a study of T-cell memory formation after mild COVID-19. MiXCR, run by TCRdb on the 5' RACE reads, gives a single entry per CDR3 protein. The sample contains 150,000 to 200,000 distinct CDR3 sequences, roughly 31% of which appear only once. Specimen: PBMCs or a T cell subset sorted from them (not recorded which). These receptors were taken from an adult woman who had mild COVID-19 (a few samples of this study predate the infection). Cell type and time point are not known. CDR3s include the opening cysteine and the closing phenylalanine or tryptophan. Fields, in order: V gene, J gene, D gene, clone size, CDR3 DNA, CDR3 protein. The D gene is left open where the match is weak. The size field is filled for only some rows; it gives once, few, many or a size class.

>TRBV5-1|TRBJ1-5|-|few
TGCGCCAGCAGCCTAGCTCCAGGGTCCGATCAGCCCCAGCATTTT
CASSLAPGSDQPQHF
>TRBV14|TRBJ2-5|TRBD1|-
TGTGCCAGCAGTCGTACCCGGACAGGGGTCAAGACCCAGTACTTC
CASSRTRTGVKTQYF
>TRBV6-6|TRBJ2-5|-|-
TGTGCCAGCAGAGAAGGGGAGACCCAGTACTTC
CASREGETQYF
>TRBV7-3|TRBJ2-1|TRBD2|-
TGTGCCAGCAGCTCGGGACTAGCGGGGAGCAATGAGCAGTTCTTC
CASSSGLAGSNEQFF
>TRBV5-6|TRBJ1-5|-|once
TGTGCCAGCAGCTTCGGGACACAACATCAGCCCCAGCATTTT
CASSFGTQHQPQHF
>TRBV7-6|TRBJ2-4|TRBD2|few
TGTGCCAGCAGCTACGGGACTAGCGGGAGTACAGACATTCAGTACTTC
CASSYGTSGSTDIQYF
>TRBV5-1|TRBJ2-7|TRBD2|few
TGCGCCAGCAGCTCCGAGGGGACTAGCGGGAGTTTCACCTACGAGCAGTACTTC
CASSSEGTSGSFTYEQYF
>TRBV12-3/TRBV12-4|TRBJ2-5|TRBD1|-
TGTGCCAGCAGCCGGGACAGGGCGACCCAGTACTTC
CASSRDRATQYF
>TRBV7-9|TRBJ1-6|-|-
TGTGCCAGCAGCAGGGGAATTAATTCACCCCTCCACTTT
CASSRGINSPLHF
>TRBV24-1|TRBJ2-3|-|-
TGTGCCACCAGTGAAGGGGCGGAGATCACAGATACGCAGTATTTT
CATSEGAEITDTQYF
>TRBV9|TRBJ2-3|-|-
TGTGCCAGCAGCGTGGGACTCAGCACAGATACGCAGTATTTT
CASSVGLSTDTQYF
>TRBV7-9|TRBJ1-1|TRBD1|-
TGTGCCAGCAGCTTAGAGGGGGCGTACACTGAAGCTTTCTTT
CASSLEGAYTEAFF
>TRBV7-9|TRBJ2-3|-|-
TGTGCCAGCAGCCCCCTCCTGGAAAGCACAGATACGCAGTATTTT
CASSPLLESTDTQYF
>TRBV20-1|TRBJ2-2|-|-
TGCAGTGCTAGTTCTCTGAACACCGGGGAGCTGTTTTTT
CSASSLNTGELFF
>TRBV18|TRBJ1-1|-|-
TGTGCCAGCTCACCACTGGGGCTATCGAACACTGAAGCTTTCTTT
CASSPLGLSNTEAFF
>TRBV5-6|TRBJ1-4|-|-
TGTGCCAGTCGCCGGTCCGATGAAAAACTGTTTTTT
CASRRSDEKLFF
>TRBV4-1|TRBJ2-3|TRBD2|-
TGCGCCAGCAGCCAAGATGGCGGGGGGGCCGGAGATACGCAGTATTTT
CASSQDGGGAGDTQYF
>TRBV24-1|TRBJ2-1|-|once
TGTGCCACCAGTGATTTCCCCTACTCCTACAATGAGCAGTTCTTC
CATSDFPYSYNEQFF
>TRBV30|TRBJ2-1|-|-
TGTGCCTGGAGTGTCGGGGGTGAGCAGTTCTTC
CAWSVGGEQFF
>TRBV2|TRBJ2-1|TRBD2|few
TGTGCCAGCAGTGATCCCGCGGGGGGTGAGCAGTTCTTC
CASSDPAGGEQFF
>TRBV4-1|TRBJ2-7|-|-
TGCGCCAGCAGCCAGGGACCGGGCTCCTACGAGCAGTACTTC
CASSQGPGSYEQYF
>TRBV12-3/TRBV12-4|TRBJ2-4|-|-
TGTGCCAGCAGTTTCGGGGGCGCCAAAAACATTCAGTACTTC
CASSFGGAKNIQYF
>TRBV20-1|TRBJ2-1|-|-
TGCAGTGCCGACGGGGATTTGGGGAGTGAGCAGTTCTTC
CSADGDLGSEQFF
>TRBV20-1|TRBJ2-7|-|few
TGCAGTGCTAGGAGGGGACGGCTGCAGTACTTC
CSARRGRLQYF
>TRBV9|TRBJ1-1|-|-
TGTGCCAGCAGCGTAGGCTCAGGAATGAGTGCAGAAGCTTTCTTT
CASSVGSGMSAEAFF
>TRBV3-1|TRBJ1-1|-|-
TGTGCCAGCAGCCAAGGACAGTTGAACACTGAAGCTTTCTTT
CASSQGQLNTEAFF
>TRBV7-9|TRBJ2-3|TRBD2|-
TGTGCCAGCAGCTCCCCGGGACTAGCAGCAGATACGCAGTATTTT
CASSSPGLAADTQYF
>TRBV18|TRBJ2-3|-|-
TGTGCCAGCTCACCACGACCGAGCGGGCAGAGGGATACGCAGTATTTT
CASSPRPSGQRDTQYF
>TRBV4-1|TRBJ1-3|-|-
TGCGCCAGCAGCCAGACCCCTCCCACCGACTCTGGAAACACCATATATTTT
CASSQTPPTDSGNTIYF
>TRBV7-2|TRBJ2-1|-|-
TGTGCCAGCAGCTTAATCGTGGGGGACAATGAGCAGTTCTTC
CASSLIVGDNEQFF
>TRBV3-1|TRBJ2-3|-|once
TGTGCCAGCAATCACGGGCGACGTCCTAGCACAGATACGCAGTATTTT
CASNHGRRPSTDTQYF
>TRBV20-1|TRBJ2-7|-|-
TGCAGTGCGATAGCGCGATCCTACGAGCAGTACTTC
CSAIARSYEQYF
>TRBV15|TRBJ2-3|-|-
TGTGCCACCAGCGCGACCATTTACACAGATACGCAGTATTTT
CATSATIYTDTQYF
>TRBV19|TRBJ1-1|-|-
TGTGCCGCGCTTCGGCAGCCGAACACTGAAGCTTTCTTT
CAALRQPNTEAFF
>TRBV5-1|TRBJ1-2|-|-
TGCGCCAGCAGCACCGGTCCCGGCGACTATGGCTACACCTTC
CASSTGPGDYGYTF
>TRBV5-1|TRBJ2-7|TRBD2|few
TGCGCCAGCAGCACCTCAGGTGGGGGGGCCTACGAGCAGTACTTC
CASSTSGGGAYEQYF
>TRBV20-1|TRBJ2-1|TRBD2|few
TGCAGTGCTAGTCCGCGGGAGACTAACAATGAGCAGTTCTTC
CSASPRETNNEQFF
>TRBV5-1|TRBJ2-7|-|-
TGCGCCAGCAGCTTGGCCGGCTTTAAGGTCCAGGGGTCCTACGAGCAGTACTTC
CASSLAGFKVQGSYEQYF
>TRBV20-1|TRBJ2-7|TRBD1|-
TGCAGTGCTAGGAAAGCCGGACAGGGAGACTACGAGCAGTACTTC
CSARKAGQGDYEQYF
>TRBV11-2|TRBJ2-4|TRBD1|-
TGTGCCAGCAGCGCCGACAGGGGCAGGGCCAAAAACATTCAGTACTTC
CASSADRGRAKNIQYF
>TRBV2|TRBJ2-1|TRBD2|few
TGTGCCAGCAGTGCTTTAGCGGGAGGTAATGAGCAGTTCTTC
CASSALAGGNEQFF
>TRBV4-3|TRBJ2-2|TRBD1|-
TGCGCCAGCAGCCAATCACGACAGGGGAGGTCCGGGGAGCTGTTTTTT
CASSQSRQGRSGELFF